One sample yielded the 29 T cell receptor beta chains listed below, sequenced in a study of T cells in Graves' hyperthyroidism and ophthalmopathy. Amplification of TCR beta CDR3 regions was performed using RNA transcripts as template. An initial round of RT-PCR targeting the TCR CDR3 relied on the HTBI primer set. A single record per CDR3 protein comes from TCRdb applying MiXCR to the multiplex PCR reads. The sample carries about 570,000 distinct CDR3 sequences, 12% to 15% recorded once. Sample: blood. These receptors were taken from a woman aged 40 to 49 with Graves' hyperthyroidism.

Regarding this clonotype: A much larger clone is a single base away; this may be a read error. The gene calls are TRBV12-5 and TRBJ1-5; weak D call: TRBD1 (5 bases). The CDR3 contains 19 residues. The V and J ends lost 5 bases and 0 bases respectively, with 23 bases between them. Germline V CDR1 and CDR2: LGHNT, FRNRAP. The CDR3, as DNA: TGTGCTAGTGGTCCGACGGAGTGGGACGGAGTCTATAGCAATCAGCCCCAGCATTTT. It codes for CASGPTEWDGVYSNQPQHF.

This clonotype was found many times. The chain joins TRBV28 to TRBJ1-4, with D possibly being TRBD1 (5 bases). Trimming removed 4 bases at V and 0 bases at J, with 9 bases between. Germline V gives CDR1 MDHEN, CDR2 SYDVKM. This CDR3 region has 15 residues. The CDR3 loop is CASSSLQATNEKLFF. DNA for the CDR3: TGTGCCAGCAGTTCTCTACAGGCAACTAATGAAAAACTGTTTTTT.

This clonotype was seen repeatedly, ten times or more. The J gene is TRBJ1-3, the V gene TRBV2; a possible D gene is TRBD1 (5 bases). V lost 8 bases to trimming and J lost 0 bases, with 11 bases between them. The CDR3 runs 14 residues. Germline V gives CDR1 SNHLY, CDR2 FYNNEI. CDR3 in DNA: TGTGCCAGCGGGGGGACGGCCTCTGGAAACACCATATATTTT. Residues: CASGGTASGNTIYF.

This clonotype was found many times. The V and J genes are TRBV20-1 and TRBJ1-2; TRBD1 matches 7 bases. The ends lost 0 bases at V and 6 bases at J; junction bases unmatched: 7. This CDR3 is 14 amino acids long. The germline V gene encodes CDR1 DFQATT and CDR2 SNEGSKA (reference sequence). CDR3 protein: CSARDHRGRDGYTF. The CDR3, as DNA: TGCAGTGCTAGAGATCACAGGGGTAGGGATGGCTACACCTTC.

As for this clonotype: A much larger clone differs from this one at a single base, so this may be a read error. This chain links TRBV14 with TRBJ2-1; no reliable D call. Germline values: CDR1 SGHDN, CDR2 FVKESK. CDR3 size: 16 residues. CDR3 bases: TGTGCCAGCAGCCACAGCGACTGGAGCTCCTACAATGAGCGGTTCTTC. Protein sequence: CASSHSDWSSYNERFF.

This clonotype was found a few times. V and J are TRBV19 and TRBJ1-2, with TRBD1 as a possible D gene (6 bases). The germline V gene encodes CDR1 LNHDA and CDR2 SQIVND (reference sequence). Trimming pared 7 bases from V and 2 bases from J, leaving 17 bases between. The CDR3 runs 15 residues. The CDR3 loop is CASTPDGGRNYGYTF. CDR3 bases: TGTGCCAGTACCCCAGACGGGGGGCGCAACTATGGCTACACCTTC.

As regards this clonotype: Just one base apart from a much larger clone, this may be a read error. V is TRBV12-5 and J is TRBJ2-7, with 11 bases matching TRBD2. The assigned J gene may be wrong: the sequence end matches TRBJ2-1 better. The CDR3 covers 15 residues. Per germline, CDR1 LGHNT and CDR2 FRNRAP. The CDR3 sequence is CASGLGLAGFYEQFF. In DNA, the CDR3 is TGTGCTAGTGGTTTGGGACTAGCGGGATTCTACGAGCAGTTCTTC.

V is TRBV19 and J is TRBJ2-1, with D maybe TRBD2 (5 bases). Trimming took off 5 bases at V and 10 bases at J, with 12 bases between the two ends. Germline values: CDR1 LNHDA, CDR2 SQIVND (reference sequence). The CDR3 consists of 12 residues. CDR3 bases: TGTGCCAGTAGTCCCGACTATGGAGAGCAGTTCTTC. This codes for CASSPDYGEQFF. Using reference TRBV19 and TRBJ2-1 for the parts outside the CDR3, the full variable domain is DGGITQSPKYLFRKEGQNVTLSCEQNLNHDAMYWYRQDPGQGLRLIYYSQIVNDFQKGDIAEGYSVSREKKESFPLTVTSAQKNPTAFYLCASSPDYGEQFFGPGTRLTVL.

This clonotype has only a few counts. This chain links TRBV20-1 with TRBJ1-2; 7 bases agree with TRBD1. The CDR3 length is 11 residues. Germline loops: CDR1 DFQATT, CDR2 SNEGSKA (reference sequence). The V segment lost 4 bases and the J segment 6 bases; nucleotides outside the gene matches: 2. The DNA of the CDR3 is TGCAGTGCTAAGGGGGCGGATGGCTACACCTTC. Translating it yields CSAKGADGYTF.

This clonotype was recorded at least ten times. The V call is TRBV20-1, the J call TRBJ2-3; weak D call: TRBD1 (6 bases). The CDR3 length is 14 residues. V was cut by 5 bases and J by 3 bases, with 15 bases left in between. Per germline, CDR1 DFQATT and CDR2 SNEGSKA (reference sequence). This chain's CDR3 is CSADAQGFTDTQYF. The CDR3 nucleotides read TGCAGTGCTGATGCACAGGGATTTACAGATACGCAGTATTTT.

Remarks on this clonotype: This may stem from a read error, because a much larger clone lies one nucleotide away. The V and J genes are TRBV12-3 or TRBV12-4 and TRBJ2-1; weak D call: TRBD2 (5 bases). The CDR3 has 14 amino acids. Trimming removed 6 bases from V and 6 bases from J, with 15 bases in between. The CDR3 loop is CASSPASFGNEQFF. For the CDR3, the DNA is TGTGCCAGCAGCCCGGCTAGCTTTGGCAATGAGCAGTTCTTC.

At least ten counts were recorded for this clonotype. The CDR3 spells CASDVGRGVPGELFF. The CDR3 DNA is TGTGCCAGCGACGTAGGCAGGGGAGTTCCCGGGGAGCTGTTTTTT. V and J are TRBV6-1 and TRBJ2-2, with D perhaps TRBD1 (6 bases). CDR1 is MNHNS, CDR2 SASEGT, per germline. Trimming cost V 8 bases and J 6 bases, with 19 bases left between them. The CDR3 has 15 amino acids.

This clonotype was picked up many times. The rearrangement links TRBV3-1 to TRBJ2-5, with 10 positions matching TRBD2. From germline, CDR1 is LGHDT and CDR2 YNNKEL (reference sequence). This CDR3 contains 15 residues. Trimming cost V 4 bases and J 3 bases; bases outside gene matches: 5. The CDR3 region has the DNA TGTGCCAGCAGCCCAAGCGGGACTAGCGAAGAGACCCAGTACTTC. Its protein product is CASSPSGTSEETQYF.

The chain couples TRBV6-5 to TRBJ1-4; maybe TRBD1 (5 bases). The V gene's germline CDR1 is MNHEY and CDR2 SVGAGI. The CDR3 runs to 16 residues. V was pared by 0 bases and J by 8 bases, with 16 bases between. The CDR3 loop is CASSYSIPDSGEKLFF. CDR3 bases: TGTGCCAGCAGTTACTCGATTCCCGACAGTGGGGAAAAACTGTTTTTT.

The chain is built from TRBV7-6 and TRBJ2-1; D not resolved. CDR3 size: 12 residues. V lost 5 bases, J lost 10 bases, and 12 bases lay in between. Germline loops: CDR1 SGHVS, CDR2 FNYEAQ. The CDR3 nucleotides read TGTGCCAGCAGCCCAGTGATAGCCGAGCAGTTCTTC. This translates into CASSPVIAEQFF.

This clonotype was seen many times. This sequence joins TRBV20-1 and TRBJ2-7; D tentatively fits TRBD1 or TRBD2 (7 bases each). Trimming removed 6 bases from V and 5 bases from J, with 20 bases in between. The CDR3 contains 14 residues. Per germline, CDR1 DFQATT and CDR2 SNEGSKA (reference sequence). Written as DNA, the CDR3 is TGCAGTGCGGAGGGAGGGAGAGGGGGCAACGAGCAGTACTTC. Amino acid sequence: CSAEGGRGGNEQYF.

V and J are TRBV4-1 and TRBJ2-7; 12 bases align to TRBD2. Trimming took 4 bases from V and 3 from J; bases not matched to a gene: 7. Looked up from germline, CDR1 is MGHRA and CDR2 is YSYEKL. The CDR3 is 16 amino acids. The CDR3 is CASSPRLAGEVYEQYF. CDR3 in DNA: TGCGCCAGCAGCCCCAGACTAGCGGGAGAGGTCTACGAGCAGTACTTC.

This clonotype was observed many times. The chain couples TRBV18 to TRBJ1-5; D is undetermined. The length of the CDR3 is 13 residues. The germline CDR1 and CDR2 sequences are KGHSH and LQKENI. Between the trimmed V and J ends, which lost 3 bases and 3 bases, there was a span of 6 bases. CDR3 DNA: TGTGCCAGCTCACCCAGGAACAATCAGCCCCAGCATTTT. It yields the protein CASSPRNNQPQHF. The complete variable domain, with remaining parts taken from reference TRBV18 and TRBJ1-5, reads NAGVMQNPRHLVRRRGQEARLRCSPMKGHSHVYWYRQLPEEGLKFMVYLQKENIIDESGMPKERFSAEFPKEGPSILRIQQVVRGDSAAYFCASSPRNNQPQHFGDGTRLSIL.

This clonotype occurred a few times. V usage is TRBV6-6 and J usage is TRBJ2-3; 7 bases are a match to TRBD2. Germline V CDR1 and CDR2: MNHNY, SVGAGI (reference sequence). The CDR3 contains 16 residues. Trimming took 0 bases from V and 2 from J; bases not matched to a gene: 5. CDR3 nucleotide sequence: TGTGCCAGCAGTTACTCGTTGCGGGAGACCACAGATACGCAGTATTTT. Protein sequence: CASSYSLRETTDTQYF.

This clonotype was seen more than once but under ten times. Just one base apart from a much larger clone, this may be a read error. V gene TRBV20-1 combines with J gene TRBJ1-1; TRBD1 agrees at 8 bases. The germline CDR1 and CDR2 sequences are DFQATT and SNEGSKA (reference sequence). This CDR3 contains 12 residues. CDR3 DNA: TGCAGTGCCACCGACAGGGGCACTGAAGCTTCCTTT. Translated: CSATDRGTEASF.

There are many counts of this clonotype. This chain uses TRBV20-1 with TRBJ1-1; D is possibly TRBD1 (6 bases). The CDR3 spans 14 residues. Germline loops: CDR1 DFQATT, CDR2 SNEGSKA (reference sequence). With 0 bases removed from V and 0 bases from J, the gap between germline ends came to 8 bases. DNA of the CDR3: TGCAGTGCTAGAGATGACAGGATGAACACTGAAGCTTTCTTT. This codes for CSARDDRMNTEAFF.

This clonotype was seen more than once but under ten times. The rearrangement uses TRBV20-1 and TRBJ1-5, with D hard to call. Per germline, CDR1 DFQATT and CDR2 SNEGSKA (reference sequence). V was shortened by 3 bases and J by 3 bases, with 9 bases between the two germline ends. The CDR3 is made up of 13 amino acids. CDR3 amino acids: CSASRGYNQPQHF. DNA of the CDR3: TGCAGTGCTAGTCGGGGTTACAATCAGCCCCAGCATTTT.

The chain is built from TRBV7-2 and TRBJ2-1; D is possibly TRBD1 or TRBD2 (7 bases each). Trimming left V 2 bases short and J 9 bases short, with 26 bases between. The CDR3 covers 18 residues. CDR1 and CDR2 from the germline V gene are SGHTA and FQGNSA. Here the CDR3 DNA reads TGTGCCAGCAGCTTAAAAACTCCCGAGGCAGGGGGGGTATCTGAGCAGTTCTTC. Translation gives CASSLKTPEAGGVSEQFF.

This chain uses TRBV29-1 with TRBJ1-1; D ambiguous. The CDR3 covers 13 residues. V was clipped by 5 bases and J by 1 base, with 11 bases between them. Germline V gene lookup returns CDR1 SQVTM and CDR2 ANQGSEA. CDR3 sequence (DNA): TGCAGCGTTCCTCGGCCGGGGAACACTGAAGCTTTCTTT. Protein sequence: CSVPRPGNTEAFF.

This clonotype came up a few times. The rearrangement joins TRBV5-1 to TRBJ2-4, with D perhaps matching TRBD2 (5 bases). This CDR3 contains 16 residues. Germline CDR1 and CDR2: SGHRS and YFSETQ. V lost 2 bases and J 1 base, leaving 13 bases between the germline ends. CDR3 sequence reads: CASSFNREGAKNIQYF. The DNA for the CDR3 is TGCGCCAGCAGCTTTAATCGGGAAGGGGCCAAAAACATTCAGTACTTC.

A remark on this clonotype: This clone may be a read error of a much larger clone one base away. As the CDR3 is not closed by the conserved phenylalanine or tryptophan, this likely results from a read error. The CDR3 sequence: CASSFLGSGNTIYL. DNA of the CDR3: TGTGCCAGCAGTTTCTTGGGCTCTGGAAACACCATATATCTT. The chain uses TRBV12-3 or TRBV12-4 and TRBJ1-3; D unclear. The CDR3 spans 14 residues. The V end lost 3 bases, the J end lost 0 bases, and 6 bases lay between the germline ends.

The chain recombines TRBV6-2 or TRBV6-3 with TRBJ1-6; D is unresolved. In germline, CDR1 is MNHEY, CDR2 SVGEGT. V was pared by 0 bases and J by 5 bases, with 5 bases between. The CDR3 sequence is 14 residues long. In DNA, the CDR3 is TGTGCCAGCAGTTACTCGTTTGATAATTCACCCCTCCACTTT. It yields the protein CASSYSFDNSPLHF.

This clonotype was counted ten times or more. The V gene is TRBV20-1, the J gene TRBJ2-3; possible D gene TRBD2, 5 bases. This CDR3 is built from 15 residues. CDR1 and CDR2 (germline): DFQATT, SNEGSKA (reference sequence). Trimming took 2 bases from V and 0 from J, leaving 12 bases between them. CDR3 in amino acids: CSARNSGTSTDTQYF. CDR3 bases: TGCAGTGCTAGAAATTCGGGAACTAGCACAGATACGCAGTATTTT.

This clonotype was counted only a few times. The chain recombines TRBV9 with TRBJ2-7, with D possibly called TRBD1 or TRBD2 (5 bases each). Germline V gives CDR1 SGDLS, CDR2 YYNGEE. The ends were cut back, 7 bases at V and 3 bases at J, with 17 bases in the middle. CDR3 size: 14 residues. The CDR3 coding sequence is TGTGCCAGCGGATCCGGGACCGGGCACTACGAGCAGTACTTC. Translation: CASGSGTGHYEQYF.